Below are 8 T cell receptor beta chains sequenced from a single sample in a study of blood T cell repertoires in COVID-19. Produced via immunoSEQ multiplex PCR; TCRdb's table is partial and in-frame only. This sample yields roughly 50,000 clones, of which approximately 80% are seen a single time; approximately 5.3% belongs to the top ten. Material for sequencing was peripheral blood. The source of these receptors is a woman aged 55-70 years with acute or convalescent COVID-19.

The chain employs TRBV7-5 and TRBJ1-5; the table calls TRBD1, which could not be checked here. TRBV7-5 constitutes a pseudogene. The CDR3 loop spans 12 amino acids. CDR3 sequence reads: CARTRFPQPQHF. In DNA form, the CDR3 reads TGTGCCAGAACCAGGTTCCCCCAGCCCCAGCATTTT.

The V call is TRBV9, the J call TRBJ2-1, with TRBD1 matching over 10 bases. The germline CDR1 and CDR2 sequences are SGDLS and YYNGEE. V lost 4 bases, J lost 4 bases, and 8 bases stayed unmatched. The CDR3 loop spans 16 amino acids. The CDR3 reads CASSIWGTGEYNEQFF. CDR3 sequence (DNA): TGTGCCAGCAGCATTTGGGGGACAGGGGAATACAATGAGCAGTTCTTC. Based on the CDR3 plus reference TRBV9 and TRBJ2-1, the full variable domain is DSGVTQTPKHLITATGQRVTLRCSPRSGDLSVYWYQQSLDQGLQFLIQYYNGEERAKGNILERFSAQQFPDLHSELNLSSLELGDSALYFCASSIWGTGEYNEQFFGPGTRLTVL.

The chain joins TRBV28 to TRBJ2-7; 7 bases map to TRBD1. Unmatched junction bases numbered 11, after V lost 3 bases and J lost 3 bases. CDR1 and CDR2 (germline): MDHEN, SYDVKM. The CDR3 contains 16 residues. CDR3 sequence (DNA): TGTGCCAGCAGTTTTCCCCTTGAGACAGGGCGCTACGAGCAGTACTTC. It yields the protein CASSFPLETGRYEQYF. The complete variable domain, with remaining parts taken from reference TRBV28 and TRBJ2-7, reads DVKVTQSSRYLVKRTGEKVFLECVQDMDHENMFWYRQDPGLGLRLIYFSYDVKMKEKGDIPEGYSVSREKKERFSLILESASTNQTSMYLCASSFPLETGRYEQYFGPGTRLTVT.

The chain joins TRBV2 to TRBJ2-7, with D perhaps TRBD2 (6 bases). The CDR3 runs to 14 residues. The germline V gene has CDR1 SNHLY and CDR2 FYNNEI. V lost 4 bases to trimming and J lost 4 bases, with 14 bases between them. CDR3: CASSGRGDKYEQYF. The CDR3 DNA reads TGTGCCAGCAGTGGGCGGGGCGATAAATACGAGCAGTACTTC.

The chain couples TRBV19 to TRBJ2-1, with 7 bases fitting TRBD1. The CDR3 has 12 amino acids. J gave up 7 bases and V 10 bases, and 7 bases lay outside the gene matches. The germline gives CDR1 LNHDA, CDR2 SQIVND (reference sequence). The CDR3 here is CATRQGMNEQFF. Here the CDR3 DNA reads TGTGCCACCAGACAGGGAATGAATGAGCAGTTCTTC.

V gene TRBV2 combines with J gene TRBJ1-1, with TRBD1 identical over 11 bases. CDR1 and CDR2 from the germline V gene are SNHLY and FYNNEI. V trimming: 6 bases; J trimming: 3 bases; junction bases outside the gene matches: 12. There are 17 residues in the CDR3. Written as DNA, the CDR3 is TGTGCCAGCAGGCCCCTCGGACAGGGGGCTGGAGACACTGAAGCTTTCTTT. It translates to CASRPLGQGAGDTEAFF.

This clone was counted only a few times. This chain links TRBV2 with TRBJ1-3; D is unresolved. V was shortened by 0 bases and J by 0 bases, with 6 bases between the two germline ends. Per the germline V gene, CDR1 is SNHLY and CDR2 is FYNNEI. The CDR3 totals 15 residues. The CDR3 bases are TGTGCCAGCAGTGAAGCTTCAGTCTCTGGAAACACCATATATTTT. It encodes CASSEASVSGNTIYF.

The chain employs TRBV5-4 and TRBJ2-3; D not resolved. CDR1 and CDR2 from the germline V gene are SGHNT and YYREEE (reference sequence). Deletions cut 4 bases from V and 2 bases from J, with 11 bases between. CDR3 length: 14 residues. CDR3 DNA: TGTGCCAGCAGCATACAAGAATACACAGATACGCAGTATTTT. Translation gives CASSIQEYTDTQYF. The full variable domain, rest sourced from reference TRBV5-4 and TRBJ2-3, is ETGVTQSPTHLIKTRGQQVTLRCSSQSGHNTVSWYQQALGQGPQFIFQYYREEENGRGNFPPRFSGLQFPNYSSELNVNALELDDSALYLCASSIQEYTDTQYFGPGTRLTVL.